This is a list of T cell receptor beta chains from one sample in a study of blood T cell repertoires in COVID-19. Clones were read by immunoSEQ multiplex PCR, and TCRdb kept only the in-frame ones, dropping some. Of about 50,000 clones detected, around 81% appear once; the ten largest clones hold roughly a quarter. Material for sequencing was peripheral blood. These receptors were collected from a woman of 80 years or more with COVID-19, enrolled during active disease. The CDR3 runs from the conserved cysteine through the conserved F or W. Each record gives: CDR3 DNA, CDR3 protein, V gene, J gene, D gene, clone size. The D gene is left open where the match is weak. Clone size is shown for a subset of rows, as once, few, many or a class of expanded clone.

cdr3_nt: TGCGCCAGCAGCCCAAGAGGCAGTACCGGGTTCGAGCAGTACTTC
cdr3_aa: CASSPRGSTGFEQYF
v_call: TRBV4-1
j_call: TRBJ2-7
d_call: .
clone_size: .

cdr3_nt: TGTGCCAGCAGCTTAGCAAGCGGGAGTGCCAAAAACATTCAGTACTTC
cdr3_aa: CASSLASGSAKNIQYF
v_call: TRBV7-2
j_call: TRBJ2-4
d_call: TRBD2
clone_size: few

cdr3_nt: TGTGCCAGCAGTCGGGACAGGGGGCGCCAAGAGACCCAGTACTTC
cdr3_aa: CASSRDRGRQETQYF
v_call: TRBV7-3
j_call: TRBJ2-5
d_call: TRBD1
clone_size: .

cdr3_nt: TGTGCCAGTAGTATAGCCCCGGGACTAGCGGGAGTTCGAGAGACCCAGTACTTC
cdr3_aa: CASSIAPGLAGVRETQYF
v_call: TRBV19
j_call: TRBJ2-5
d_call: TRBD2
clone_size: .

cdr3_nt: TGTGCCAGCTCCACAATACAGGGAGATACGCAGTATTTT
cdr3_aa: CASSTIQGDTQYF
v_call: TRBV18
j_call: TRBJ2-3
d_call: .
clone_size: .

cdr3_nt: TGTGCCAGCCGGGGACACAGGGTGAACACCGGGGAGCTGTTTTTT
cdr3_aa: CASRGHRVNTGELFF
v_call: TRBV11-3
j_call: TRBJ2-2
d_call: .
clone_size: few

cdr3_nt: TGTGCCAGCTCACCAGCTAGCGGAATACAAGAGACCCAGTACTTC
cdr3_aa: CASSPASGIQETQYF
v_call: TRBV18
j_call: TRBJ2-5
d_call: TRBD2
clone_size: .

cdr3_nt: TGTGCCAGTACCCTGGGACAGGCGAACACTGAAGCTTTCTTT
cdr3_aa: CASTLGQANTEAFF
v_call: TRBV19
j_call: TRBJ1-1
d_call: TRBD1
clone_size: .

cdr3_nt: TGTGCCAGCAGCCGCAGGGGGGAAAACATTCAGTACTTC
cdr3_aa: CASSRRGENIQYF
v_call: TRBV7-9
j_call: TRBJ2-4
d_call: .
clone_size: .

cdr3_nt: TGCGCCAGCAGCTTCGGGGGAGGAAGCAATGAGCAGTTCTTC
cdr3_aa: CASSFGGGSNEQFF
v_call: TRBV5-1
j_call: TRBJ2-1
d_call: .
clone_size: .

cdr3_nt: TGTGCCAGCTCACCACCTAGCGGGACCAACGAGCAGTACTTC
cdr3_aa: CASSPPSGTNEQYF
v_call: TRBV18
j_call: TRBJ2-7
d_call: TRBD2
clone_size: .

cdr3_nt: TGTGCCAGCAGTTTCTGGGGGGGGACAACCCGAGGGCGTCCTGAAGCTTTCTTT
cdr3_aa: CASSFWGGTTRGRPEAFF
v_call: TRBV27
j_call: TRBJ1-1
d_call: .
clone_size: .

cdr3_nt: TGTGCCAGCGCCGTTCAGACAGGGGGTACCTACGAGCAGTACTTC
cdr3_aa: CASAVQTGGTYEQYF
v_call: TRBV5-5
j_call: TRBJ2-7
d_call: TRBD1
clone_size: .

cdr3_nt: TGTGCCAGTAGTAGCGGGACTAGCGGGTCTGAGCAGTACTTC
cdr3_aa: CASSSGTSGSEQYF
v_call: TRBV19
j_call: TRBJ2-7
d_call: TRBD2
clone_size: .

cdr3_nt: TGTGCCAGCAGCCAGACTAACCTGGGAAGCCGAGAAAAACTGTTTTTT
cdr3_aa: CASSQTNLGSREKLFF
v_call: TRBV14
j_call: TRBJ1-4
d_call: .
clone_size: .

cdr3_nt: TGTGCCATCACCGAGGGGGGGAGGGGAGCTTTCTTT
cdr3_aa: CAITEGGRGAFF
v_call: TRBV10-3
j_call: TRBJ1-1
d_call: .
clone_size: .

cdr3_nt: TGCGCCAGCAGCCAATCTGGACAGGGGGCTCCCTCCGAGCAGTACTTC
cdr3_aa: CASSQSGQGAPSEQYF
v_call: TRBV4-1
j_call: TRBJ2-7
d_call: TRBD1
clone_size: .

cdr3_nt: TGTGCCAGCAGCTTAATCGGGGCTAGCGGGAAAAGCAATGAGCAGTTCTTC
cdr3_aa: CASSLIGASGKSNEQFF
v_call: TRBV7-3
j_call: TRBJ2-1
d_call: TRBD2
clone_size: .

cdr3_nt: TGCGCCAGCAGCCAAACTACTAGCGGTACCTACAATGAGCAGTTCTTC
cdr3_aa: CASSQTTSGTYNEQFF
v_call: TRBV4-1
j_call: TRBJ2-1
d_call: TRBD2
clone_size: .

cdr3_nt: TGTGTCAGCAGCTTTCGGGACTTGTACAATGAGCAGTTCTTC
cdr3_aa: CVSSFRDLYNEQFF
v_call: TRBV7-2
j_call: TRBJ2-1
d_call: .
clone_size: .

cdr3_nt: TGTGCCAGCAGGATGACTCTAGCGGCTCACTACGAGCAGTACTTC
cdr3_aa: CASRMTLAAHYEQYF
v_call: TRBV6-5
j_call: TRBJ2-7
d_call: TRBD2
clone_size: .

cdr3_nt: TGTGCCAGCAGCGGAGCACACCTCCGGGGTACTGAAGCTTTCTTT
cdr3_aa: CASSGAHLRGTEAFF
v_call: TRBV9
j_call: TRBJ1-1
d_call: .
clone_size: medium-sized

cdr3_nt: TGTGCCAGTAGTATAGTTGGGCGGGGGGCGGCAGATACGCAGTATTTT
cdr3_aa: CASSIVGRGAADTQYF
v_call: TRBV19
j_call: TRBJ2-3
d_call: TRBD2
clone_size: .

cdr3_nt: TGTGCCACCAGTGACCATACAGGTACGGACGAGCAGTACTTC
cdr3_aa: CATSDHTGTDEQYF
v_call: TRBV24-1
j_call: TRBJ2-7
d_call: .
clone_size: .

cdr3_nt: TGTGCCAGCAGCTTAGTAGCGGGGAGTGAGTTCTTC
cdr3_aa: CASSLVAGSEFF
v_call: TRBV7-9
j_call: TRBJ2-1
d_call: TRBD2
clone_size: few

cdr3_nt: TGTGCCATCAGTGTTCAGACAGGGGGCCGAACTGAAGCTTTCTTT
cdr3_aa: CAISVQTGGRTEAFF
v_call: TRBV10-3
j_call: TRBJ1-1
d_call: TRBD1
clone_size: few

cdr3_nt: TGTGCCAGCAGTTTATCGGTGGGCCCCCAGAGCACAGATACGCAGTATTTT
cdr3_aa: CASSLSVGPQSTDTQYF
v_call: TRBV27
j_call: TRBJ2-3
d_call: .
clone_size: .

cdr3_nt: TGTGCCAGCAGCCAAGTGGCGTTGGGACAGGGGTTTCCCGGGGAGCTGTTTTTT
cdr3_aa: CASSQVALGQGFPGELFF
v_call: TRBV3-1/TRBV3-2
j_call: TRBJ2-2
d_call: TRBD1
clone_size: .

cdr3_nt: TGTGCCAGCAGCTTGAGTCTAGGGGCGGGAGCCGGCACAGATACGCAGTATTTT
cdr3_aa: CASSLSLGAGAGTDTQYF
v_call: TRBV5-6
j_call: TRBJ2-3
d_call: TRBD2
clone_size: .